Below, one TCR beta chain is given with its context. This clone was seen just once. This receptor's antigen is unknown. No base quality values were provided; no much bigger clone lies one nucleotide off. TCRbeta CDR3 regions were amplified from genomic DNA by means of the immunoSEQ Assay, a bias-controlled multiplex PCR. Per the source publication's procedure: Nucleated cell counts per sample were estimated from amplification of reference gene primers within the assay. To quantify the absolute abundance of each unique TCRbeta CDR3 rearrangement, sequence reads were collapsed and filtered. For each sample, productive Simpson clonality was calculated as the square root of Simpson's diversity index across productive rearrangements. Imported from immuneACCESS, the table was reduced by TCRdb to in-frame sequences with V and J called. These copies leave out some clones; in studies compared against another copy, an unresolved V gene accounts for under half, and the cause of the remainder is not known. For V, J and clone size, that table is used; D and trimming come from the DNA. The sample contains approximately 390,000 clones, roughly 90% of them found a single time. About 6.8% of the sample is held by the ten biggest clonotypes.

This sample stems from a study of blood T cell repertoires in COVID-19 (dated by TCRdb to between 2020 and 2021). In the study overall: Samples covering the acute and convalescent phases of COVID-19 were provided by collaborators in the United States, Italy and Spain. The material from the prospective study consisted of cDNA or gDNA derived from T cells, B-cell-depleted T cells, or PBMCs. Deeply sampled blood TCRbeta repertoires from subjects exposed to, actively infected with, or recovered from COVID-19 were included in the dataset. A freely available public database, intended as a resource for researchers studying the immune response to SARS-CoV-2, is where the repertoires were released. The samples were drawn from the first 160 participants of the ongoing ImmuneRACE study and from roughly 1,300 subjects provided by 6 global collaborators. The sample metadata nearly always contained a de-identified subject ID, COVID-19 status, age in years and sex. Where available, HLA class I and class II types were taken from metadata supplied by the sample provider and were not determined by assay-based typing. Overall results and qualifications from the work: The quantity of clinical and demographic metadata differed by source and by participant and was supplied without curation.

V gives up 4 bases and J gives up 7 bases, and the segment between their germline ends measures 10 bases. CDR1 LNHNV and CDR2 YYDKDF are derived from the germline V gene (reference sequence). Inclusive of the bounding cysteine and phenylalanine, the CDR3 is 13 residues long. The DNA shown is the 39-base CDR3, in frame from base 1. Collaborating institutions collected whole blood in K2EDTA tubes following their own protocols. Collaborator samples were shipped for TCRbeta analysis as frozen whole blood, isolated PBMCs, or DNA extracted from either sample type. The rearrangement combines TRBV15 with TRBJ1-4; TRBD1 is a weak D gene call, 5 bases matching. This TCR derives from a man between 18 and 29 years old with active or convalescent COVID-19. The material sequenced was peripheral blood. The bases read TGTGCCACCAGCAACTACAGGAGTGAAAAACTGTTTTTT. The translation is CATSNYRSEKLFF.